This entry describes one TCR beta chain. The germline CDR1 and CDR2 sequences are SQVTM and ANQGSEA. The V end was cut by 0 bases, the J end by 5 bases, with 6 bases between. The CDR3 length is 12 residues. The authors' processing: Reference gene primer amplification gave nucleated cell count estimates. The protocol was immunoSEQ multiplex PCR, while the TCRdb copy is restricted to in-frame clones and leaves out a portion. For V, J and clone size, that table is used; D and trimming come from the DNA. The sample holds 150,000 to 200,000 clones; roughly 84% are singletons and the top ten take about 0.95%. This sample is part of a study of blood T cell repertoires in COVID-19. Across the study: Acute and convalescent COVID-19 specimens originated in the United States, Italy and Spain.

The clonotype comes from a man aged 35 to 55 with acute or convalescent COVID-19. The genes are TRBV29-1 and TRBJ2-3; D perhaps matches TRBD2 (6 bases). Sample: peripheral blood. CDR3 sequence: CSVEEGGDTQYF. The CDR3 DNA reads TGCAGCGTTGAAGAGGGGGGAGATACGCAGTATTTT.